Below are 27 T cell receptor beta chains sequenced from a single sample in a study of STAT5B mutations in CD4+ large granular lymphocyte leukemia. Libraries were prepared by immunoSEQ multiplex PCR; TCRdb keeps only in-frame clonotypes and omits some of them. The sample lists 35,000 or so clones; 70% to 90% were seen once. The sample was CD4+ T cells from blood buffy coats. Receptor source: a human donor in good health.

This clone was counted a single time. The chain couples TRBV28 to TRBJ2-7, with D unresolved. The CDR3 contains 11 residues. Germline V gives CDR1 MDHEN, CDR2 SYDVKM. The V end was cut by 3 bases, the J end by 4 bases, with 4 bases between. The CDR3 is CASSLRYEQYF. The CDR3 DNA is TGTGCCAGCAGTTTGAGGTACGAGCAGTACTTC.

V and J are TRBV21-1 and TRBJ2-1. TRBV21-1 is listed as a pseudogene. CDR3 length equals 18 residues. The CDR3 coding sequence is TGTGCCAGCAGCAAAGTGTCGGACCCACATTTCTCCTACAATGAGCAGTTCTTC. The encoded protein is CASSKVSDPHFSYNEQFF.

The CDR3 nucleotides are TGTGCCAGCAGCTTAGGAACAGGGAAATCTAATTCACCCCTCCACTTT. Amino acid sequence: CASSLGTGKSNSPLHF. The chain joins TRBV13 to TRBJ1-6, with D perhaps TRBD1 (6 bases). The germline V gene encodes CDR1 PRHDT and CDR2 FYEKMQ (reference sequence). The CDR3 consists of 16 residues. Trimming cost V 0 bases and J 6 bases, with 12 bases left between them.

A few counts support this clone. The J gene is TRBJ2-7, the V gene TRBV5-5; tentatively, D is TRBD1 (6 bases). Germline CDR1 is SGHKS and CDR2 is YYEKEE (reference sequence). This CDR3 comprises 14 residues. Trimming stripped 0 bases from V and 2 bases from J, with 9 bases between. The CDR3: CASSLAGQTYEQYF. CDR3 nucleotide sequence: TGTGCCAGCAGCTTGGCCGGACAGACCTACGAGCAGTACTTC.

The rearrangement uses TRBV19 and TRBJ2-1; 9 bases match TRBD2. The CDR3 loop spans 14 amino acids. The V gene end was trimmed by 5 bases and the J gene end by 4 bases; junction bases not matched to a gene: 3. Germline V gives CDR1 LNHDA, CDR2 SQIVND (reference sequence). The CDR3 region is CASSQTSGYNEQFF. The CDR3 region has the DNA TGTGCCAGTAGTCAGACTAGCGGTTACAATGAGCAGTTCTTC.

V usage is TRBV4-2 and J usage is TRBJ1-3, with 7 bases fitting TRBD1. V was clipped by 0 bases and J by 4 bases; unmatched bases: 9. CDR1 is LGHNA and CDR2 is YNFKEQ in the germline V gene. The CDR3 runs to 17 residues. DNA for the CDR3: TGTGCCAGCAGCCAAGAGGCCACAGGGGTTTCAGGAAACACCATATATTTT. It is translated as CASSQEATGVSGNTIYF.

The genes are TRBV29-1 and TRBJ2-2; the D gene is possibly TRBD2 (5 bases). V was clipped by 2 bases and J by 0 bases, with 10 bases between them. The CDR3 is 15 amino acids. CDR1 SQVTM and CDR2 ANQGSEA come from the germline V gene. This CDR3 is CSVERLAPNTGELFF. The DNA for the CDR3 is TGCAGCGTTGAAAGGCTAGCACCGAACACCGGGGAGCTGTTTTTT.

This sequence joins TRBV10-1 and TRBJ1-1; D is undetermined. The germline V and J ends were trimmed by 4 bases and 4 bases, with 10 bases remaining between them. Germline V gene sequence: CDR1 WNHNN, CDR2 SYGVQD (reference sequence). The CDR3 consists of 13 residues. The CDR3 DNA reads TGCGCCAGCAGTGCGGCAGGCTTCACTGAAGCTTTCTTT. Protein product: CASSAAGFTEAFF.

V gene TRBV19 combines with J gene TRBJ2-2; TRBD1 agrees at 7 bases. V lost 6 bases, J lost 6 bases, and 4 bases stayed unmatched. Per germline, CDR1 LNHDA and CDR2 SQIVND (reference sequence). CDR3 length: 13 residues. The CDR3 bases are TGTGCCAGTAGACCCGACAGGGCCGGGGAGCTGTTTTTT. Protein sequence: CASRPDRAGELFF.

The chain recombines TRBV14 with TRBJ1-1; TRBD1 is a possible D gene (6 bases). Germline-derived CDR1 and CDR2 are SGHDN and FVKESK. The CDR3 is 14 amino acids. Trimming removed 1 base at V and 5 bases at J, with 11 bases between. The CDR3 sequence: CASSQAWGRTEAFF. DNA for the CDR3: TGTGCCAGCAGCCAAGCTTGGGGGCGAACTGAAGCTTTCTTT.

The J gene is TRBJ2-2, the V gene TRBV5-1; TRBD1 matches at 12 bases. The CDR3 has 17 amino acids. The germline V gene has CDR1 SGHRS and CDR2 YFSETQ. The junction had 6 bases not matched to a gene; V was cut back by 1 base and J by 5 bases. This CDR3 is CASSLPGTGGNTGELFF. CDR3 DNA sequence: TGCGCCAGCAGCTTGCCCGGGACAGGGGGCAATACCGGGGAGCTGTTTTTT.

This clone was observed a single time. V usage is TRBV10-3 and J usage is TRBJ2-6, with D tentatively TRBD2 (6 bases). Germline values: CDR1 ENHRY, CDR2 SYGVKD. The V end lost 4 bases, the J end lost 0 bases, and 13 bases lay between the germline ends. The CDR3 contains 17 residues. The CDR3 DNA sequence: TGTGCCATCAGTGGGTCGGGAGTTCTCTCTGGGGCCAACGTCCTGACTTTC. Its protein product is CAISGSGVLSGANVLTF.

The CDR3 sequence: CSVRTGTVNEKLFF. CDR3 DNA sequence: TGCAGCGTGAGGACCGGGACAGTGAATGAAAAACTGTTTTTT. The chain carries TRBV29-1 and TRBJ1-4; 7 bases agree with TRBD1. Germline trimming cut 6 bases from V and 5 bases from J; bases unmatched to any gene: 9. The length of the CDR3 is 14 residues. Germline lookup yields CDR1 SQVTM and CDR2 ANQGSEA.

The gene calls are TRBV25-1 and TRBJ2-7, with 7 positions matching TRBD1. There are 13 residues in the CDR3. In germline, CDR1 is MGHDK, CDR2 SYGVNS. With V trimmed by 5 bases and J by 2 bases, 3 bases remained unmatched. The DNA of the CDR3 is TGTGCCAGCAGTCGACAGGGAACCTACGAGCAGTACTTC. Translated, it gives CASSRQGTYEQYF.

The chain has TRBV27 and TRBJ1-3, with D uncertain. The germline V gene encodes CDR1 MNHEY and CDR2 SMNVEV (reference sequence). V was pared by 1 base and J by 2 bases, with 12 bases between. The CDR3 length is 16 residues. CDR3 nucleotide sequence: TGTGCCAGCAGTTTATTTATGCAGGACGCTGGAAACACCATATATTTT. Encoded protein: CASSLFMQDAGNTIYF.

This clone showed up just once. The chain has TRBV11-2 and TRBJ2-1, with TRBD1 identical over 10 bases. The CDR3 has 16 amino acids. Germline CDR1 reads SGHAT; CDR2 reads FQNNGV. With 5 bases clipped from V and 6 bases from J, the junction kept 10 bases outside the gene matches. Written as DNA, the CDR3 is TGTGCCAGCAGCCCCAGTGGGACAGGGGTGGGCAATGAGCAGTTCTTC. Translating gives CASSPSGTGVGNEQFF.

CDR3 in amino acids: CASRYSGTVLNQPQHF. CDR3 DNA sequence: TGTGCCAGTAGATACTCCGGGACAGTTCTTAATCAGCCCCAGCATTTT. The gene calls are TRBV19 and TRBJ1-5; 7 nucleotides match TRBD1. J was trimmed by 4 bases and V by 6 bases; bases with no gene match: 12. The germline V gene encodes CDR1 LNHDA and CDR2 SQIVND (reference sequence). CDR3 length equals 16 residues.

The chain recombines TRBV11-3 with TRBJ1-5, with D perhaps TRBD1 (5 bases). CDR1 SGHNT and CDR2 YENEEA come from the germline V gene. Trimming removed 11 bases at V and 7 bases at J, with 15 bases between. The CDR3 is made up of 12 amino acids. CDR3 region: CAVGVSGQPQHF. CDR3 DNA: TGTGCCGTGGGGGTATCCGGGCAGCCCCAGCATTTT.

The CDR3 region is CASSYSRPRTDTQYF. The CDR3 bases are TGTGCCAGCAGTTACTCGAGACCTCGTACAGATACGCAGTATTTT. The V gene is TRBV6-5, the J gene TRBJ2-3; D call uncertain. The CDR3 loop spans 15 amino acids. CDR1 is MNHEY, CDR2 SVGAGI, per germline. The germline V and J ends were trimmed by 0 bases and 3 bases, with 10 bases remaining between them.

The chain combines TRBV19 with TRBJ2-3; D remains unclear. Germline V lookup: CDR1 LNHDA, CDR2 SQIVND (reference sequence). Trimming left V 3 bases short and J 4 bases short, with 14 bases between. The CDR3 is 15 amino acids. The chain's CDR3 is CASSILAPGADTQYF. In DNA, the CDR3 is TGTGCCAGTAGTATTCTGGCGCCTGGGGCAGATACGCAGTATTTT. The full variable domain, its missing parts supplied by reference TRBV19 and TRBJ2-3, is DGGITQSPKYLFRKEGQNVTLSCEQNLNHDAMYWYRQDPGQGLRLIYYSQIVNDFQKGDIAEGYSVSREKKESFPLTVTSAQKNPTAFYLCASSILAPGADTQYFGPGTRLTVL.

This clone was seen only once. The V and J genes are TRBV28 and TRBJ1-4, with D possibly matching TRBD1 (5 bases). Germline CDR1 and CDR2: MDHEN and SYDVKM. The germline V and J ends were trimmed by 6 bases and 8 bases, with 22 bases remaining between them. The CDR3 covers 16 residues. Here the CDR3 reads CASSSGETARLEKLFF. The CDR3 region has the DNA TGTGCCAGCAGCAGTGGGGAGACAGCGCGACTGGAAAAACTGTTTTTT.

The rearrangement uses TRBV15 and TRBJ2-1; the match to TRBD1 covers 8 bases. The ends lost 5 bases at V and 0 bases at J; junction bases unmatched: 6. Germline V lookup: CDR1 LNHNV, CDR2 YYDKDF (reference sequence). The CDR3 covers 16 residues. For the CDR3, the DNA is TGTGCCACCAGCTTCGACAGGGGCAGCTCCTACAATGAGCAGTTCTTC. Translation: CATSFDRGSSYNEQFF.

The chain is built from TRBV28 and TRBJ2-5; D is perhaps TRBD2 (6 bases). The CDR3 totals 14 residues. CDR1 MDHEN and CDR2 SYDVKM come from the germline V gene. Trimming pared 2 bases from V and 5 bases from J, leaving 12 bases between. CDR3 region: CASSLGAGKETQYF. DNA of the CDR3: TGTGCCAGCAGTTTAGGGGCGGGAAAGGAGACCCAGTACTTC.

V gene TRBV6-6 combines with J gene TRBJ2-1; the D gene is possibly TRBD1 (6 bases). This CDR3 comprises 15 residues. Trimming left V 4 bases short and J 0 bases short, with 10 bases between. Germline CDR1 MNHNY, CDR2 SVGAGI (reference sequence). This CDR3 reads CASSLQGPSYNEQFF. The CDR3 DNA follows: TGTGCCAGCAGTTTACAGGGACCCTCCTACAATGAGCAGTTCTTC.

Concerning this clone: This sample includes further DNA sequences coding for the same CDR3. The CDR3 DNA sequence: TGCAGCGCTGGGACAGTTTCTGGAAACACCATATATTTT. It is translated as CSAGTVSGNTIYF. The J gene is TRBJ1-3, the V gene TRBV29-1, with 7 bases aligning to TRBD1. This CDR3 region has 13 residues. V shed 7 bases and J 1 base; nucleotides not matched to a gene: 4. Germline values: CDR1 SQVTM, CDR2 ANQGSEA. Filled out from reference TRBV29-1 and TRBJ1-3, the complete variable domain reads SAVISQKPSRDICQRGTSLTIQCQVDSQVTMMFWYRQQPGQSLTLIATANQGSEATYESGFVIDKFPISRPNLTFSTLTVSNMSPEDSSIYLCSAGTVSGNTIYFGEGSWLTVV.

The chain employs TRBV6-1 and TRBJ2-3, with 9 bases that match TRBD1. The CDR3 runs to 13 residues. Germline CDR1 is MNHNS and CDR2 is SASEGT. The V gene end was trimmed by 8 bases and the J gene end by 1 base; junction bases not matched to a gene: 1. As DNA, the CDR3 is TGTGCCAGCCGGGACAGGGGCACAGATACGCAGTATTTT. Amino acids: CASRDRGTDTQYF.

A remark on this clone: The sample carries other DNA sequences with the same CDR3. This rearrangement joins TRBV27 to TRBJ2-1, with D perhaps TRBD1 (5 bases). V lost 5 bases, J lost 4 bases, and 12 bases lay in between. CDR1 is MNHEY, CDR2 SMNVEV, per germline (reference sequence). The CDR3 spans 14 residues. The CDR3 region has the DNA TGTGCCAGCAGTCGACCCGACAGTTACAATGAGCAGTTCTTC. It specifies CASSRPDSYNEQFF.